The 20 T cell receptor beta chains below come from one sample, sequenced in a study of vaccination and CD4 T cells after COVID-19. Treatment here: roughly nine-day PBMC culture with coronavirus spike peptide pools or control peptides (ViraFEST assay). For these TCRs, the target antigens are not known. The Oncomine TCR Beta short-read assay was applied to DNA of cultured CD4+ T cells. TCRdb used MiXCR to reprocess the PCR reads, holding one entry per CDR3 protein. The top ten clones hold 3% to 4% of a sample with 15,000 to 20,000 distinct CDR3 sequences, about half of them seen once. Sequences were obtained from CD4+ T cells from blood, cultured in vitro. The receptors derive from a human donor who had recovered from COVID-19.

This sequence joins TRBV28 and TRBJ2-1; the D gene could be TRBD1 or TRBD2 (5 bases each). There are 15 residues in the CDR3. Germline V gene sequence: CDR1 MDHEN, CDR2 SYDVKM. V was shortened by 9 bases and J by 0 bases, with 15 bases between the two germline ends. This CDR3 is CASTLRDGSYNEQFF. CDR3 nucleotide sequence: TGTGCCAGTACACTCCGGGACGGCTCCTACAATGAGCAGTTCTTC.

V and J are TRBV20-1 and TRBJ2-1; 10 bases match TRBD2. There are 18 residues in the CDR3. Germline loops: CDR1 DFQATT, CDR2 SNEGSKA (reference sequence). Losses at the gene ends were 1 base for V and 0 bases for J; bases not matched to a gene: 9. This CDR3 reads CSARGTGTSVSSYNEQFF. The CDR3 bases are TGCAGTGCTAGAGGCACCGGGACTAGCGTCAGCTCCTACAATGAGCAGTTCTTC.

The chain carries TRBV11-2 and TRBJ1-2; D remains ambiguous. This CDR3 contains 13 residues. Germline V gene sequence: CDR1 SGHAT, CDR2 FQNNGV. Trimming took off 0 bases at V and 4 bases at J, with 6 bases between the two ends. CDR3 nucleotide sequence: TGTGCCAGCAGCTTAGATAGGGCCTATGGCTACACCTTC. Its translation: CASSLDRAYGYTF.

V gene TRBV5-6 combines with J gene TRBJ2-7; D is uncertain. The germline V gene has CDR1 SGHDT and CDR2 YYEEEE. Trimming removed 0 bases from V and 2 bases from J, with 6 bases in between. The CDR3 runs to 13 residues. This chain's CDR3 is CASSLGRTYEQYF. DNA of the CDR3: TGTGCCAGCAGCTTGGGCCGAACCTACGAGCAGTACTTC.

CDR3 DNA sequence: TGTGCCAGGAGCACCAGGGGCTCCTACGAGCAGTACTTC. Its protein product is CARSTRGSYEQYF. The chain recombines TRBV27 with TRBJ2-7, with a tentative D call TRBD1 (6 bases). This CDR3 comprises 13 residues. Germline CDR1 reads MNHEY; CDR2 reads SMNVEV (reference sequence). Trimming shortened V by 9 bases and J by 0 bases, and 12 bases separated the two germline ends.

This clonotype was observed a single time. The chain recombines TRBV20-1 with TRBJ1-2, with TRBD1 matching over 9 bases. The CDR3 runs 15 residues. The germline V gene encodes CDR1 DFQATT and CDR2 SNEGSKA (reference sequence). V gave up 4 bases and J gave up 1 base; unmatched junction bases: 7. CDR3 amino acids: CSATTTGGGNYGYTF. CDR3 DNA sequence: TGCAGTGCTACTACCACAGGGGGCGGTAACTATGGCTACACCTTC.

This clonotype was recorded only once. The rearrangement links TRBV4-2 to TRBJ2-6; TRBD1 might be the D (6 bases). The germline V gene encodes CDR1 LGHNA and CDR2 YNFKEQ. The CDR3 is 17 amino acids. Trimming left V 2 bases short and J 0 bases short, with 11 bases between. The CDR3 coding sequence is TGTGCCAGCAGCCAACGACAGGTAATCTCTGGGGCCAACGTCCTGACTTTC. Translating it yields CASSQRQVISGANVLTF.

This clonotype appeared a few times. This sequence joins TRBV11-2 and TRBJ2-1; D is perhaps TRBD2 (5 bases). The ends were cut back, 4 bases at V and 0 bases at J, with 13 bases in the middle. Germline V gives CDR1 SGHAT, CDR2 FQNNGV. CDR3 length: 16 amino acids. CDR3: CASSSLSGSSYNEQFF. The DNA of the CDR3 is TGTGCCAGCAGCTCTCTGAGCGGCAGCTCCTACAATGAGCAGTTCTTC. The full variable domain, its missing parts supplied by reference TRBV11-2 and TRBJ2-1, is EAGVAQSPRYKIIEKRQSVAFWCNPISGHATLYWYQQILGQGPKLLIQFQNNGVVDDSQLPKDRFSAERLKGVDSTLKIQPAKLEDSAVYLCASSSLSGSSYNEQFFGPGTRLTVL.

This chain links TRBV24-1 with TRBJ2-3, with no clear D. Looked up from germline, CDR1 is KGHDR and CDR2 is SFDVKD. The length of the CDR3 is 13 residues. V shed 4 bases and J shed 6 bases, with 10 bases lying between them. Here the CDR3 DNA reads TGTGCCACCAGTGACTTTCAAGGGGATACGCAGTATTTT. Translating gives CATSDFQGDTQYF.

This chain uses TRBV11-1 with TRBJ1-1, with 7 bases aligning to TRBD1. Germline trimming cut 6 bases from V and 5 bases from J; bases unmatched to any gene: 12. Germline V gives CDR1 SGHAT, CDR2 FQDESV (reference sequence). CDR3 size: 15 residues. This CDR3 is CASRNKTGRFTEAFF. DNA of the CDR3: TGTGCCAGCAGGAACAAGACAGGGCGTTTTACTGAAGCTTTCTTT.

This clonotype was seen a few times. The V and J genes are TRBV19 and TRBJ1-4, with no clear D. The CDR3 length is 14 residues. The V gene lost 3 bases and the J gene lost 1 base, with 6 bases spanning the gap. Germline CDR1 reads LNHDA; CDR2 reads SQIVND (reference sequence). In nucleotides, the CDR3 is TGTGCCAGTAGTATGGGAGGAACTAATGAAAAACTGTTTTTT. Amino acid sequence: CASSMGGTNEKLFF. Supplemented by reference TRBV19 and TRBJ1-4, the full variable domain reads DGGITQSPKYLFRKEGQNVTLSCEQNLNHDAMYWYRQDPGQGLRLIYYSQIVNDFQKGDIAEGYSVSREKKESFPLTVTSAQKNPTAFYLCASSMGGTNEKLFFGSGTQLSVL.

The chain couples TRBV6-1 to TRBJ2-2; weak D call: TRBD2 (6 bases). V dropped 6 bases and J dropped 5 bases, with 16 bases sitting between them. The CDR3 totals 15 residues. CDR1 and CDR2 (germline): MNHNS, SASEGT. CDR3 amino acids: CASRDPRRGTGELFF. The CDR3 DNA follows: TGTGCCAGCAGGGACCCCAGGAGGGGTACCGGGGAGCTGTTTTTT.

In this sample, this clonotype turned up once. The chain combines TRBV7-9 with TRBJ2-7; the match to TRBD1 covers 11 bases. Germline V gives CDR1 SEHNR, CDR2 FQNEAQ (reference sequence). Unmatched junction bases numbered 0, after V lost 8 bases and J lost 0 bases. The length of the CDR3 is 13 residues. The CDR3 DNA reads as TGTGCCAGCGGGACAGGGGGCTCCTACGAGCAGTACTTC. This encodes CASGTGGSYEQYF. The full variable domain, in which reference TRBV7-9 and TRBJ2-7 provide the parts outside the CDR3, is DTGVSQNPRHKITKRGQNVTFRCDPISEHNRLYWYRQTLGQGPEFLTYFQNEAQLEKSRLLSDRFSAERPKGSFSTLEIQRTEQGDSAMYLCASGTGGSYEQYFGPGTRLTVT.

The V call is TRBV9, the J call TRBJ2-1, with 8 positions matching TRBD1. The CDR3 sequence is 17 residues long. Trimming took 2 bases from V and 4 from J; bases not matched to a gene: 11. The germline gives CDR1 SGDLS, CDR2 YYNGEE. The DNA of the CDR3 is TGTGCCAGCAGCGTTGGACAGGGAAATCGAATGTACAATGAGCAGTTCTTC. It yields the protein CASSVGQGNRMYNEQFF.

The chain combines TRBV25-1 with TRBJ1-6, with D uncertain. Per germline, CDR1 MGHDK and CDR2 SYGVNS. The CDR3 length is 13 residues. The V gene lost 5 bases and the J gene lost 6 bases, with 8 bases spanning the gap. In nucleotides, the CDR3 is TGTGCCAGCAGTCATGGGGTTAATTCACCCCTCCACTTT. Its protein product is CASSHGVNSPLHF. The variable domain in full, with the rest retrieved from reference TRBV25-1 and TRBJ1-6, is EADIYQTPRYLVIGTGKKITLECSQTMGHDKMYWYQQDPGMELHLIHYSYGVNSTEKGDLSSESTVSRIRTEHFPLTLESARPSHTSQYLCASSHGVNSPLHFGNGTRLTVT.

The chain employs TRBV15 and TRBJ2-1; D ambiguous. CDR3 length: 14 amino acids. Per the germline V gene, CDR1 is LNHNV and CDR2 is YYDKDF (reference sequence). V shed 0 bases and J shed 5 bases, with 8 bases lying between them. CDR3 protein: CATSRDSSDNEQFF. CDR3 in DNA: TGTGCCACCAGCAGAGATTCCAGTGACAATGAGCAGTTCTTC.

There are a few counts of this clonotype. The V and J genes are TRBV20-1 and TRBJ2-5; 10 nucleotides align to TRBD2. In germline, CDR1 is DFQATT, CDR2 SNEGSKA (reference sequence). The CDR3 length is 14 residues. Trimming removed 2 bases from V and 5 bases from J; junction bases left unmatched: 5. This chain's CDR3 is CSARRSGGAETQYF. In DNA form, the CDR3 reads TGCAGTGCTAGACGGAGCGGGGGGGCGGAGACCCAGTACTTC.

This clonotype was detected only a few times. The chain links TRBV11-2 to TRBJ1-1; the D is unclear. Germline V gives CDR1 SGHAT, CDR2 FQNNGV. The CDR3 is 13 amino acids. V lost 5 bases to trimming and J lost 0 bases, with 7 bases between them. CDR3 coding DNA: TGTGCCAGCAGCGTGAACCTGAACACTGAAGCTTTCTTT. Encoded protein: CASSVNLNTEAFF.

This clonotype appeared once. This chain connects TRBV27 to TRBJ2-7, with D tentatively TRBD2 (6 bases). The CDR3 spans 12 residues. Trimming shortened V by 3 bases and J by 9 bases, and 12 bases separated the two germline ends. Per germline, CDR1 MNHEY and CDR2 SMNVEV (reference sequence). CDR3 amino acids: CASSFLGGMQYF. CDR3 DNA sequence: TGTGCCAGCAGTTTTCTCGGGGGTATGCAGTACTTC.

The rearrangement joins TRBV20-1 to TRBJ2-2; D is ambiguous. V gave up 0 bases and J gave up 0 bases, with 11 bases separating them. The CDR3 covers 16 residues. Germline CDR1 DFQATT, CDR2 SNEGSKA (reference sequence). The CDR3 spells CSARDKSKTNTGELFF. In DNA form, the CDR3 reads TGCAGTGCTAGAGATAAGTCGAAGACGAACACCGGGGAGCTGTTTTTT.